This TCR beta chain stems from a study of blood T cell repertoires in COVID-19. About the study: Samples of COVID-19 (acute and convalescent) were obtained from the United States, Italy and Spain. PBMCs, B-cell-depleted T cells, or T cells provided the cDNA or gDNA that made up the material.

Original processing methods: Reference gene primer amplification yielded estimated nucleated cell counts. Using immunoSEQ multiplex PCR, the repertoire was profiled, and TCRdb retains in-frame clones only, with some absent. V and J calls and clone size follow that table, whereas D and trimming were derived from the DNA. The sample records 110,000 to 150,000 clones, about 86% being singletons. Sequencing was done on a sample of peripheral blood. The sequence was obtained from a woman in her fifties or sixties with acute or convalescent COVID-19.

The CDR3 spells CASSQTSGATYEQYF. The DNA of the CDR3 is TGTGCCAGCAGCCAGACTAGCGGGGCGACCTACGAGCAGTACTTC. The V call is TRBV4-2, the J call TRBJ2-7, with 11 positions matching TRBD2. The CDR3 has 15 amino acids. The V gene's germline CDR1 is LGHNA and CDR2 YNFKEQ. After removal of 3 bases from V and 2 bases from J, the junction contained 3 bases not matched to a gene.